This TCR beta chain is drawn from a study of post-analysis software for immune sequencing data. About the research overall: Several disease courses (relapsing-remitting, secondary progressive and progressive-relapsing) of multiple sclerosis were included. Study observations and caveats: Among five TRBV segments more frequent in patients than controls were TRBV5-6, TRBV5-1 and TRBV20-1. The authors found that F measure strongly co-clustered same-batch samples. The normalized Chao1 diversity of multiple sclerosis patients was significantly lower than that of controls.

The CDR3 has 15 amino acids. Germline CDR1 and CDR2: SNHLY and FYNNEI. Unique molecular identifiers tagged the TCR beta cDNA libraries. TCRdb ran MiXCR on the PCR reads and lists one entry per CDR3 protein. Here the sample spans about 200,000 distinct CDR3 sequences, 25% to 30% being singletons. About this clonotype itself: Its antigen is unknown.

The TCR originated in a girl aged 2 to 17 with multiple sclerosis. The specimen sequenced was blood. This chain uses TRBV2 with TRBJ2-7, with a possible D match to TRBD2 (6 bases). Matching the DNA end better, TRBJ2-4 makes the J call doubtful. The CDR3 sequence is CASSESEGGIDIQYF. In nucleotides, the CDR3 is TGTGCCAGCAGTGAATCGGAGGGAGGTATAGACATTCAGTACTTC.